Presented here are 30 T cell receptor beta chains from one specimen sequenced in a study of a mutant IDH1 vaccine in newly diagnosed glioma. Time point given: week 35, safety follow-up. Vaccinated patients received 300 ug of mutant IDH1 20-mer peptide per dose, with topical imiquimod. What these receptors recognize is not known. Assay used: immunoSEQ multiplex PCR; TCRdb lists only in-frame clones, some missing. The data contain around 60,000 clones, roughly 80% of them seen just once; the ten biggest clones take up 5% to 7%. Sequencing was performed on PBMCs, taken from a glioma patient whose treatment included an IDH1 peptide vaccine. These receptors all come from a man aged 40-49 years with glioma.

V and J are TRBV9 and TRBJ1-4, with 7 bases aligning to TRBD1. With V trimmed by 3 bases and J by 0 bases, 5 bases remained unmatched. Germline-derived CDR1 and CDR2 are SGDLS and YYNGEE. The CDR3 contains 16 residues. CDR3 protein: CASSASQGSTNEKLFF. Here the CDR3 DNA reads TGTGCCAGCAGCGCCTCACAGGGGTCAACTAATGAAAAACTGTTTTTT.

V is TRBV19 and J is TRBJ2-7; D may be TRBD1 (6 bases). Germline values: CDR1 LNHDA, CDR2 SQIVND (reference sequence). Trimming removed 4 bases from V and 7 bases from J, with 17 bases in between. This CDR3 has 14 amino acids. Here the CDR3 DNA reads TGTGCCAGTAGTACGGGACATACCCTAGAGGAGCAGTACTTC. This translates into CASSTGHTLEEQYF.

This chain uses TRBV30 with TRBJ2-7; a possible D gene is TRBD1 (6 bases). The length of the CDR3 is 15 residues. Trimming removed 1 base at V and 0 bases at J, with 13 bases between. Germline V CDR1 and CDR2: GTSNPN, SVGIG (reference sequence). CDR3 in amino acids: CAWSGSRDNSYEQYF. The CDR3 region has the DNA TGTGCCTGGAGTGGGAGCAGGGACAACTCCTACGAGCAGTACTTC.

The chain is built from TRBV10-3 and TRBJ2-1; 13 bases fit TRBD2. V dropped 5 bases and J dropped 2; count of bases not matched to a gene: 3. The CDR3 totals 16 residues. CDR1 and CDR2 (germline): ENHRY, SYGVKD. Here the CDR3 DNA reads TGTGCCATCAGTCCTGGGACTAGCGGGGCCTACAATGAGCAGTTCTTC. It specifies CAISPGTSGAYNEQFF.

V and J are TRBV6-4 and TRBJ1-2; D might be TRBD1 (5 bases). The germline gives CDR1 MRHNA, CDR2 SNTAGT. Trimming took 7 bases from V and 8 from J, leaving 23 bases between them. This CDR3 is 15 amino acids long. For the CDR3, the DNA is TGTGCCAGCAACAAAACCGGGACGCGGGAGAGGGGCTACACCTTC. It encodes CASNKTGTRERGYTF.

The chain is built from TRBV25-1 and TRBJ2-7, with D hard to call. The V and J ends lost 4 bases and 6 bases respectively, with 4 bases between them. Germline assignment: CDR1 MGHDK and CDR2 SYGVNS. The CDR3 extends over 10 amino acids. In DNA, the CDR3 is TGTGCCAGCAGTGCCGGCGAGCAGTACTTC. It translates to CASSAGEQYF.

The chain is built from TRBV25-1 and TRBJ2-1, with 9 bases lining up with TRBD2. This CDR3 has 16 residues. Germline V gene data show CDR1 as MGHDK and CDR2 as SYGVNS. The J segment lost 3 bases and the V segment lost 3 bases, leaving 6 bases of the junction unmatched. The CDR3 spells CASSETSGSDYNEQFF. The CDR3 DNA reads TGTGCCAGCAGTGAGACTAGCGGATCGGACTACAATGAGCAGTTCTTC.

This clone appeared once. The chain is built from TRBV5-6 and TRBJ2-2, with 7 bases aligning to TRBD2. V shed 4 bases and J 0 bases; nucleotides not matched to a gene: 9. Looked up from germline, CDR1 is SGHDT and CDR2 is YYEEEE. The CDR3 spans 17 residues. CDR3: CASSPAGDIANTGELFF. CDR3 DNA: TGTGCCAGCAGCCCCGCGGGGGATATCGCGAACACCGGGGAGCTGTTTTTT.

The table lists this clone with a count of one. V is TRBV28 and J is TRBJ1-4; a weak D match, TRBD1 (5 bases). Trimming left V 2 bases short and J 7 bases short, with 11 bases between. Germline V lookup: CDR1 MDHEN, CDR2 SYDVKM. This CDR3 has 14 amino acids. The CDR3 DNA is TGTGCCAGCAGTTTAAGCCAGGGAGGTGAAAAACTGTTTTTT. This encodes CASSLSQGGEKLFF. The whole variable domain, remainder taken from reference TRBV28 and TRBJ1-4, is DVKVTQSSRYLVKRTGEKVFLECVQDMDHENMFWYRQDPGLGLRLIYFSYDVKMKEKGDIPEGYSVSREKKERFSLILESASTNQTSMYLCASSLSQGGEKLFFGSGTQLSVL.

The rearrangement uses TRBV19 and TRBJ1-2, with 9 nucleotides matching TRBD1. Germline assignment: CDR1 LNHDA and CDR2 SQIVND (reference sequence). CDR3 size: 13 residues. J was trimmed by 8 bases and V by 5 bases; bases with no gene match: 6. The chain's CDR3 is CASSARTGDGYTF. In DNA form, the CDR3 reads TGTGCCAGTAGTGCCCGGACAGGGGACGGCTACACCTTC.

The CDR3 DNA sequence: TGTGCCAGCAGTGCCATCACGGGGACTAGCGGGAGACCCTCCGGTTCGGCGTACAATGAGCAGTTCTTC. Its translation: CASSAITGTSGRPSGSAYNEQFF. The V call is TRBV2, the J call TRBJ2-1; 14 positions match TRBD2. In germline, CDR1 is SNHLY, CDR2 FYNNEI. CDR3 length: 23 amino acids. V lost 4 bases to trimming and J lost 4 bases; unmatched junction nucleotides: 24.

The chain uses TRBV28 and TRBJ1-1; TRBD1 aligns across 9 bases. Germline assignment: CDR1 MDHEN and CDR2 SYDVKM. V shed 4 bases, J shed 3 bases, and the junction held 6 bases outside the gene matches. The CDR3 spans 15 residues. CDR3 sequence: CASSSEGQGYTEAFF. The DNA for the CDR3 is TGTGCCAGCAGTTCCGAGGGACAGGGCTACACTGAAGCTTTCTTT.

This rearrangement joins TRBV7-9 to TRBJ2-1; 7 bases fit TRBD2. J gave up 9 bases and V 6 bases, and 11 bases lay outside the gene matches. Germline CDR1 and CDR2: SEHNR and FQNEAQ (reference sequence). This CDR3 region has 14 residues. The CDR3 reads CASRQEIQRGEQFF. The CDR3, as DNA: TGTGCCAGCAGGCAGGAGATCCAGCGGGGTGAGCAGTTCTTC.

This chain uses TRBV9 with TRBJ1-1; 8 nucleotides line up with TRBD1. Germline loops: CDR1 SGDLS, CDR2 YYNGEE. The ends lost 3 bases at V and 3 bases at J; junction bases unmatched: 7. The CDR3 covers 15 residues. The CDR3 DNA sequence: TGTGCCAGCAGCGCCCGACAGGGGCGGGACACTGAAGCTTTCTTT. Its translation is CASSARQGRDTEAFF.

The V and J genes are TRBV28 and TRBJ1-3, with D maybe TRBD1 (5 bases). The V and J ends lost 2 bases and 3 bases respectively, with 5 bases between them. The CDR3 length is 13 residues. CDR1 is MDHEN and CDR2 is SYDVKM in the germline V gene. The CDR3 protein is CASSLQGGNTIYF. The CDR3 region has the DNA TGTGCCAGCAGTTTACAGGGTGGAAACACCATATATTTT. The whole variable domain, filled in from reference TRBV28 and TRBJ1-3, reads DVKVTQSSRYLVKRTGEKVFLECVQDMDHENMFWYRQDPGLGLRLIYFSYDVKMKEKGDIPEGYSVSREKKERFSLILESASTNQTSMYLCASSLQGGNTIYFGEGSWLTVV.

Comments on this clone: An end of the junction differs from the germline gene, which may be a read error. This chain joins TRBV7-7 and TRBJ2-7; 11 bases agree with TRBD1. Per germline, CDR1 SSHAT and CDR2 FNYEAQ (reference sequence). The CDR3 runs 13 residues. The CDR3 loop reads CASSLGTGGEQYF. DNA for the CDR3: TGTGCTAGCAGCTTAGGGACAGGGGGCGAGCAGTACTTC.

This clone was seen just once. CDR3 sequence (DNA): TGTGCCAGCAGCCTCGTCTTAGATACGCAGTATTTT. As protein: CASSLVLDTQYF. The chain couples TRBV13 to TRBJ2-3; D ambiguous. Looked up from germline, CDR1 is PRHDT and CDR2 is FYEKMQ (reference sequence). The CDR3 consists of 12 residues. The V and J ends lost 5 bases and 5 bases respectively, with 8 bases between them.

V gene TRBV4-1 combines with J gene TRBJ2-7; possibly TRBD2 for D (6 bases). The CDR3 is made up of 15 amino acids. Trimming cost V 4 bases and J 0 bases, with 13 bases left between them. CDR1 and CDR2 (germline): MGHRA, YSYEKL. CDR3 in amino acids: CASSRQRTNSYEQYF. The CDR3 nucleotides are TGCGCCAGCAGCCGGCAGAGGACTAACTCCTACGAGCAGTACTTC.

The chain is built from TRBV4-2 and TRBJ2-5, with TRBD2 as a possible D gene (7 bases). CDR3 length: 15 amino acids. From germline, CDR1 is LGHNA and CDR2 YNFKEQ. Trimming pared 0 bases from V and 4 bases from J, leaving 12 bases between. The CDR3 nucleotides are TGTGCCAGCAGCCAAGATGGGGGGGCCGGAGAGACCCAGTACTTC. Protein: CASSQDGGAGETQYF.

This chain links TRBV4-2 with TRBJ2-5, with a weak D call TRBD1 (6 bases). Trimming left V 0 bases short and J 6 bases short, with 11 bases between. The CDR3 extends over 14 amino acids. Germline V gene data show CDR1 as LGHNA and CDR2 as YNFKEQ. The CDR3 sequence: CASSQDRDTKTQYF. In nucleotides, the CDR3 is TGTGCCAGCAGCCAAGATCGGGACACGAAGACCCAGTACTTC.

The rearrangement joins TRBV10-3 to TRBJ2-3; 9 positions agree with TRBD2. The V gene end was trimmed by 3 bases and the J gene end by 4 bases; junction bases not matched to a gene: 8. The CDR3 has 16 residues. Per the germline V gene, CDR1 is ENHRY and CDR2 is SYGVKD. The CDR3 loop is CAISEGAGGMADTQYF. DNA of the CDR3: TGTGCCATCAGTGAAGGAGCGGGGGGTATGGCAGATACGCAGTATTTT.

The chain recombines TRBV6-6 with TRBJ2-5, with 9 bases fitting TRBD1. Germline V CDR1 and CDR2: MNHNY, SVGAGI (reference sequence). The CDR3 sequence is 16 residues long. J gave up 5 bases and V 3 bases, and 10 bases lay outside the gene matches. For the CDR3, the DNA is TGTGCCAGCAGTTATACCGGACAGGGGATGATGGAGACCCAGTACTTC. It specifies CASSYTGQGMMETQYF.

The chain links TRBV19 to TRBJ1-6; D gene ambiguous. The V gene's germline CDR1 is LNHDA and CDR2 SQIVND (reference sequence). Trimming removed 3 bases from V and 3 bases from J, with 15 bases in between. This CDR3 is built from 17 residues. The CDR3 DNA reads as TGTGCCAGTAGTATCGGAGGGCGGATCCGCTATAATTCACCCCTCCACTTT. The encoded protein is CASSIGGRIRYNSPLHF. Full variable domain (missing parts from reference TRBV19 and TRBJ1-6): DGGITQSPKYLFRKEGQNVTLSCEQNLNHDAMYWYRQDPGQGLRLIYYSQIVNDFQKGDIAEGYSVSREKKESFPLTVTSAQKNPTAFYLCASSIGGRIRYNSPLHFGNGTRLTVT.

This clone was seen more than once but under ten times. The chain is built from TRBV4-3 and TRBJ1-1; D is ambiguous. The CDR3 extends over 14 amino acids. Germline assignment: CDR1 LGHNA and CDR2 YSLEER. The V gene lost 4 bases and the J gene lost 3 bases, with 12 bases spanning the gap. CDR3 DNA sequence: TGCGCCAGCAGCCTAGATTTCGGGGACACTGAAGCTTTCTTT. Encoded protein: CASSLDFGDTEAFF.

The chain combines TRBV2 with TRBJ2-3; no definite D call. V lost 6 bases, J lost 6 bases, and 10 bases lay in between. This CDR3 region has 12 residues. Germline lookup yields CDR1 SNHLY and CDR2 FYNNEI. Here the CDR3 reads CASRGGGDTQYF. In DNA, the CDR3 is TGTGCCAGCAGAGGCGGTGGGGATACGCAGTATTTT.

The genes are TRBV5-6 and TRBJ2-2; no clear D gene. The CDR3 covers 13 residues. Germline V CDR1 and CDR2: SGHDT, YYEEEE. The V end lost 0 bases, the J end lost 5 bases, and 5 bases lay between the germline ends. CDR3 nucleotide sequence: TGTGCCAGCAGCTTGGGGGGTACCGGGGAGCTGTTTTTT. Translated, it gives CASSLGGTGELFF.

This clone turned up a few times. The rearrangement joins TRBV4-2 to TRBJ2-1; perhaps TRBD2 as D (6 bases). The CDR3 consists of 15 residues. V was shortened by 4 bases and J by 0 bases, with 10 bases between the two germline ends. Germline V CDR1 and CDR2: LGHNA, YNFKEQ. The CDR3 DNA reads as TGTGCCAGCAGCCCCCTCGGGAGCTCCTACAATGAGCAGTTCTTC. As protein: CASSPLGSSYNEQFF.

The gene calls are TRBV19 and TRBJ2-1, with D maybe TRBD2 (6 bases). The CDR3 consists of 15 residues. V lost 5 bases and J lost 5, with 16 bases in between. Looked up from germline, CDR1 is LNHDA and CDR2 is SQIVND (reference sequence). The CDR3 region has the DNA TGTGCCAGTAGTCCCCAGACGGGAGTTCACAATGAGCAGTTCTTC. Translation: CASSPQTGVHNEQFF. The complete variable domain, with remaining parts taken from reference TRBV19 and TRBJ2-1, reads DGGITQSPKYLFRKEGQNVTLSCEQNLNHDAMYWYRQDPGQGLRLIYYSQIVNDFQKGDIAEGYSVSREKKESFPLTVTSAQKNPTAFYLCASSPQTGVHNEQFFGPGTRLTVL.

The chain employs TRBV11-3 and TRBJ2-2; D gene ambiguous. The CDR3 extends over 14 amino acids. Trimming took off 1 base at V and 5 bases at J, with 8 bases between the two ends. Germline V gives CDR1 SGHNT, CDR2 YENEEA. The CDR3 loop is CASSLASSTGELFF. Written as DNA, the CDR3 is TGTGCCAGCAGCTTAGCGTCTAGTACCGGGGAGCTGTTTTTT.

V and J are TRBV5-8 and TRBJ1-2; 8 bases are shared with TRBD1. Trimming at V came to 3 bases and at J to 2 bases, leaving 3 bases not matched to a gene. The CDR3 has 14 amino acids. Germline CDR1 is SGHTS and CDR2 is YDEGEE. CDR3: CASSSRQGNYGYTF. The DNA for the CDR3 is TGTGCCAGCAGCTCGCGACAGGGGAACTATGGCTACACCTTC.